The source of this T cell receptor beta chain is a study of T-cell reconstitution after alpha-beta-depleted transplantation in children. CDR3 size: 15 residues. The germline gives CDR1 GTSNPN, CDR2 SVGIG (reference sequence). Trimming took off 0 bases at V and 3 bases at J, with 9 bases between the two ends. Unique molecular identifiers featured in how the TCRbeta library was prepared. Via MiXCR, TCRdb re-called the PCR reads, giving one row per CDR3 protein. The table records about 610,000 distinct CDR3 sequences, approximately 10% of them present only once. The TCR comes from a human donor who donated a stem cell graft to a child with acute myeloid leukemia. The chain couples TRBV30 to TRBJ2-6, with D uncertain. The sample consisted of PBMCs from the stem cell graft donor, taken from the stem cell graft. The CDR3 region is CAWSVVLGGANVLTF. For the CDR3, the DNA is TGTGCCTGGAGTGTGGTTTTAGGTGGGGCCAACGTCCTGACTTTC.